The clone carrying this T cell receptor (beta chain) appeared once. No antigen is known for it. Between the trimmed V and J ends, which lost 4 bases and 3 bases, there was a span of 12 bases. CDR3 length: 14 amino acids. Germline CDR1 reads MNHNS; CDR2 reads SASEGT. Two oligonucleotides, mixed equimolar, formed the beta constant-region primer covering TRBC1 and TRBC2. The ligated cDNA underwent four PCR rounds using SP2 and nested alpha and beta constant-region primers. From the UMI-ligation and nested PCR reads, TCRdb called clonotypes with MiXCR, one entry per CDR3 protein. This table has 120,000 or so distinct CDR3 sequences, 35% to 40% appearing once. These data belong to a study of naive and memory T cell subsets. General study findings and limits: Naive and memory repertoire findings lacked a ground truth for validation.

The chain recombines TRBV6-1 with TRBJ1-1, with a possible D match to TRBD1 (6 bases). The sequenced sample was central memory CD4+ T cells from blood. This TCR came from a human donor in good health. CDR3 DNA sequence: TGTGCCAGCAGTGCCGTCAGGGGTCACACTGAAGCTTTCTTT. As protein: CASSAVRGHTEAFF.